This entry is about one T cell receptor beta chain. This clonotype was counted ten times or more. Its recognized antigen is unknown. Base-call qualities are not available, and no considerably larger clone is one nucleotide away. This sample is drawn from a study of CD8 T cells in ankylosing spondylitis (dated by TCRdb to about 2017). In the study overall: T cell receptor beta repertoires were profiled in healthy donors and ankylosing spondylitis patients so that disease-linked TCR variants could be found. Samples of peripheral blood were taken, and for ankylosing spondylitis patients, synovial fluid was collected as well. The whole study cohort included 108 healthy donors and some 27 ankylosing spondylitis patients. The study at large found these results: The disease-linked clones were reported to be significantly enriched in matched synovial fluid samples from ankylosing spondylitis patients. A TCR beta motif made up of several highly homologous amino acid variants appeared to be characteristic of blood from ankylosing spondylitis patients. Some TCR beta motif variants had previously been reported in synovial fluid and blood of reactive arthritis patients, which suggested common disease-initiation mechanisms. The disease-linked clones had a CD8+ phenotype and were found at relatively low frequencies in peripheral blood.

CDR1 MDHEN and CDR2 SYDVKM are derived from the germline V gene. V is pared back by 6 bases and J by 3 bases, with 8 bases lying between the germline termini. The CDR3 starts with the cysteine, ends with the phenylalanine, and has 12 residues. The retained sequence is limited to the CDR3, 36 bases, with the frame set at the first base. This sample was sequenced with an Illumina MiSeq. TCR beta libraries were prepared by quantitative 5'-RACE with molecular barcodes. On the authors' methods: To identify disease-linked TCR variants, a new computational method was used, one built on a probabilistic model of VDJ rearrangement. Using fastp trimming at Q25 and MiXCR clonotype assembly, TCRdb reanalyzed the public sequencing data and kept in-frame beta chains. Rows with one shared CDR3 protein collapse into an entry with the most common genes and DNA. These V and J calls rely on TCRdb rather than the paper's analysis. Counted in this sample were roughly 17,000 distinct CDR3 sequences; around 8% of them appeared once. The ten largest clones represent less than 40% of the sample.

The V and J genes are TRBV28 and TRBJ1-2; TRBD1 is perhaps the D gene, given 6 matching bases. The sample was blood. The receptor was derived from a male donor with ankylosing spondylitis or in good health (not recorded which). CDR3 sequence: CASSPGDYGYTF. The DNA sequence is given as TGTGCCAGCAGCCCAGGGGACTATGGCTACACCTTC.